This T cell receptor beta chain was observed in a study of T cell clonotyping in hematopoietic cell transplantation. Germline assignment: CDR1 SGHRS and CDR2 YFSETQ. This CDR3 is 17 amino acids long. Deletions cut 0 bases from V and 8 bases from J, with 18 bases between. As for this clone: Its antigen is currently unknown.

Study-wide results and caveats: After transplant, recipient diversity fell while pathologically expanded clonotypes grew through day 180. Higher Inverse Simpson Index values in graft donor and pretransplant recipient predicted broader posttransplant TCR diversity. Without cell sorting, CD4 versus CD8 contributions remain unresolved.

Generated by immunoSEQ multiplex PCR, the TCRdb table keeps only in-frame clones and is missing some. The table has roughly 4,900 clones, 60% to 80% seen once. This receptor was taken from a female patient aged 45-60 years who had an allogeneic stem cell transplant from an unrelated donor, so the T cells may come from the graft donor. Some clones in this sample may be carry-over from other donors' samples. The chain recombines TRBV5-1 with TRBJ1-6; D may be TRBD1 (5 bases). The specimen comprised peripheral blood mononuclear cells, sampled 100 days after allogeneic stem cell transplant. This CDR3 reads CASSLAHLGRGDSPLHF. As DNA, the CDR3 is TGCGCCAGCAGCTTGGCCCACCTTGGGAGGGGTGATTCACCCCTCCACTTT.